This TCR beta chain originates from a study of high-grade serous ovarian cancer treatment subgroups. About the research overall: Each sample yielded on average around 7,300 unique TCR beta rearrangements from 11,000 to 15,000 reads.

Study-level findings and limits: Different patients shared almost no repertoire; same-patient tumors shared roughly 0.095 to 0.85. The analyses considered CDR3 and ignored CDR1 and CDR2.

V lost 7 bases and J 5 bases, leaving 9 bases between the germline ends. The length of the CDR3 is 10 residues. Germline CDR1 is SQVTM and CDR2 is ANQGSEA. The table came from immunoSEQ multiplex PCR; TCRdb's copy has only in-frame clones and leaves some out. Of some 5,700 clones listed, 66% were seen once; the top ten hold 13% to 15%. As for this clone: Its antigen is not identified.

Tumor samples were obtained before definitive surgery or chemotherapy. The chain is built from TRBV29-1 and TRBJ2-7; D not certain. The TCR originated in a human donor with high-grade serous ovarian cancer. The sequencing input was tumor tissue. The CDR3 DNA is TGCAGCGCTCTACAACACGAGCAGTACTTC. Protein product: CSALQHEQYF.